These 21 T cell receptor beta chains were sequenced from one sample in a study of CD8 T cells in ankylosing spondylitis. Study results and limitations: Seemingly distinctive of ankylosing spondylitis blood was a TCR beta motif formed by eight highly homologous variants.

TCRdb called the 5' RACE reads again in MiXCR, with one record for every CDR3 protein. The profile shows a few hundred thousand distinct CDR3 sequences, around 24% of them singletons. These TCRs' antigens remain unknown. Sequences were obtained from blood, either unsorted or a sorted T cell fraction (not recorded which). The origin of the receptors is a male donor with ankylosing spondylitis.

This clonotype was found a few times. The chain has TRBV5-1 and TRBJ2-5, with a tentative D call TRBD2 (6 bases). The CDR3 sequence is 15 residues long. Germline V gene data show CDR1 as SGHRS and CDR2 as YFSETQ. The ends were cut back, 2 bases at V and 0 bases at J, with 11 bases in the middle. CDR3 sequence: CASSFSSSDQETQYF. CDR3 nucleotide sequence: TGCGCCAGCAGCTTTTCCTCTAGCGACCAAGAGACCCAGTACTTC.

The V and J genes are TRBV24-1 and TRBJ2-3, with D perhaps TRBD1 (6 bases). The germline gives CDR1 KGHDR, CDR2 SFDVKD. This CDR3 contains 13 residues. Deletions cut 10 bases from V and 2 bases from J, with 12 bases between. CDR3 sequence: CATQGIYTDTQYF. DNA for the CDR3: TGTGCCACTCAGGGGATCTACACAGATACGCAGTATTTT.

The rearrangement joins TRBV12-3 or TRBV12-4 to TRBJ1-1; no firm D call. With 1 base removed from V and 4 bases from J, the gap between germline ends came to 7 bases. This CDR3 region has 13 residues. CDR3 DNA sequence: TGTGCCAGCAGTTTAGTGGCGAGCACTGAAGCTTTCTTT. Its protein product is CASSLVASTEAFF.

V usage is TRBV6-5 and J usage is TRBJ2-6; the D gene is possibly TRBD2 (5 bases). Germline V gives CDR1 MNHEY, CDR2 SVGAGI. The V and J ends lost 4 bases and 0 bases respectively, with 7 bases between them. This CDR3 comprises 15 residues. The CDR3 nucleotides are TGTGCCAGCAGTTGGACTTACTCTGGGGCCAACGTCCTGACTTTC. Its protein product is CASSWTYSGANVLTF.

This clonotype was seen ten or more times. This chain uses TRBV29-1 with TRBJ2-7, with D perhaps matching TRBD2 (6 bases). The CDR3 runs 13 residues. Trimming removed 6 bases at V and 0 bases at J, with 12 bases between. Germline CDR1 SQVTM, CDR2 ANQGSEA. The CDR3 is CSVGVGGSYEQYF. The CDR3 region has the DNA TGCAGCGTGGGCGTGGGAGGCTCCTACGAGCAGTACTTC.

There are a few counts of this clonotype. This chain links TRBV12-3 or TRBV12-4 with TRBJ1-6; D ambiguous. The CDR3 has 12 amino acids. Deletions cut 2 bases from V and 14 bases from J, with 10 bases between. CDR3 coding DNA: TGTGCCAGCAGTTTATTCGTCGCGACCCTCCACTTT. Protein sequence: CASSLFVATLHF.

This clonotype was counted only a few times. The V call is TRBV28, the J call TRBJ2-1; 9 bases fit TRBD1. V shed 6 bases and J 6 bases; nucleotides not matched to a gene: 9. The germline CDR1 and CDR2 sequences are MDHEN and SYDVKM. The CDR3 has 15 amino acids. CDR3 sequence (DNA): TGTGCCAGCAGCCCGCTTCAGGACAGGGGCAATGAGCAGTTCTTC. It translates to CASSPLQDRGNEQFF.

This clonotype was detected only a few times. This chain links TRBV14 with TRBJ2-2; D is uncertain. Germline V gene data show CDR1 as SGHDN and CDR2 as FVKESK. The length of the CDR3 is 15 residues. V was cut by 1 base and J by 3 bases, with 9 bases left in between. The CDR3 DNA sequence: TGTGCCAGCAGCCAAGCTTACAGATACACCGGGGAGCTGTTTTTT. Translated: CASSQAYRYTGELFF.

J is TRBJ2-4 and V is TRBV20-1; D uncertain. Germline V lookup: CDR1 DFQATT, CDR2 SNEGSKA (reference sequence). Trimming removed 0 bases at V and 1 base at J, with 10 bases between. The CDR3 has 15 amino acids. CDR3 bases: TGCAGTGCTAGAGACCCCCAATGGGCCAAAAACATTCAGTACTTC. It is translated as CSARDPQWAKNIQYF.

The V call is TRBV12-3 or TRBV12-4, the J call TRBJ2-3, with TRBD2 matching 14 bases. CDR3 length: 19 amino acids. V shed 6 bases and J 0 bases; nucleotides not matched to a gene: 11. The CDR3 loop reads CASSPGRTSGRTSTDTQYF. The CDR3 DNA reads as TGTGCCAGCAGCCCAGGGAGGACTAGCGGGAGGACTAGCACAGATACGCAGTATTTT.

The chain is built from TRBV28 and TRBJ1-1; TRBD1 agrees at 7 bases. The CDR3 is 16 amino acids. J lost 4 bases, V lost 5 bases, and 13 bases had no gene match. The germline V gene has CDR1 MDHEN and CDR2 SYDVKM. This CDR3 is CASSPLTGTRTTEAFF. For the CDR3, the DNA is TGTGCCAGCAGTCCCCTGACAGGGACGCGGACCACTGAAGCTTTCTTT. The full variable domain, with the rest looked up from reference TRBV28 and TRBJ1-1, is DVKVTQSSRYLVKRTGEKVFLECVQDMDHENMFWYRQDPGLGLRLIYFSYDVKMKEKGDIPEGYSVSREKKERFSLILESASTNQTSMYLCASSPLTGTRTTEAFFGQGTRLTVV.

CDR3 sequence reads: CASSLLGGQGFFEAFF. The CDR3, as DNA: TGTGCCAGCAGCTTACTCGGGGGGCAGGGATTCTTCGAAGCTTTCTTT. This chain links TRBV11-2 with TRBJ1-1; maybe TRBD1 (6 bases). CDR1 SGHAT and CDR2 FQNNGV come from the germline V gene. V lost 2 bases to trimming and J lost 8 bases, with 21 bases between them. The CDR3 totals 16 residues.

This clonotype was observed many times. The chain has TRBV29-1 and TRBJ2-1; 12 nucleotides match TRBD2. After removal of 7 bases from V and 9 bases from J, the junction contained 7 bases not matched to a gene. The germline V gene encodes CDR1 SQVTM and CDR2 ANQGSEA. The CDR3 length is 13 residues. The CDR3 coding sequence is TGCAGCGCCCGGACTAGCGGGGACGGTGAGCAGTTCTTC. Its translation: CSARTSGDGEQFF.

This clonotype was recorded many times. The CDR3 protein is CSAAGGTSSYNEQFF. The DNA for the CDR3 is TGCAGCGCCGCTGGGGGGACAAGCTCCTACAATGAGCAGTTCTTC. The gene calls are TRBV29-1 and TRBJ2-1; either TRBD1 or TRBD2 may supply D (6 bases each). Germline V gene sequence: CDR1 SQVTM, CDR2 ANQGSEA. The CDR3 has 15 amino acids. Trimming left V 7 bases short and J 0 bases short, with 16 bases between.

This clonotype was picked up a small number of times. The CDR3: CSGPQAGPSYNEQFF. The CDR3 coding sequence is TGCAGTGGCCCCCAGGCGGGACCGTCCTACAATGAGCAGTTCTTC. The V and J genes are TRBV20-1 and TRBJ2-1, with D possibly matching TRBD2 (6 bases). Between the trimmed V and J ends, which lost 7 bases and 1 base, there was a span of 17 bases. The CDR3 spans 15 residues. CDR1 is DFQATT and CDR2 is SNEGSKA in the germline V gene (reference sequence).

This rearrangement joins TRBV28 to TRBJ1-1, with 8 positions matching TRBD1. The CDR3 is 16 amino acids. CDR1 and CDR2 (germline): MDHEN, SYDVKM. V shed 6 bases, J shed 1 base, and the junction held 10 bases outside the gene matches. CDR3 nucleotides: TGTGCCAGCAGCATGGACAGGGCACCAAGGAACACTGAAGCTTTCTTT. This translates into CASSMDRAPRNTEAFF.

The chain has TRBV20-1 and TRBJ2-3; TRBD2 matches 10 bases. Germline V CDR1 and CDR2: DFQATT, SNEGSKA (reference sequence). V trimming: 7 bases; J trimming: 4 bases; junction bases outside the gene matches: 11. There are 15 residues in the CDR3. The CDR3, as DNA: TGCAGTGTGACCCGACTAGCGGGTGGCCCAGATACGCAGTATTTT. This sequence encodes CSVTRLAGGPDTQYF.

This clonotype has just a few counts. The chain joins TRBV6-1 to TRBJ2-3; 9 bases match TRBD1. Germline V lookup: CDR1 MNHNS, CDR2 SASEGT. The V and J ends lost 5 bases and 1 base, in that order; junction bases with no gene match: 4. The CDR3 length is 15 residues. CDR3 DNA: TGTGCCAGCAGTACCCGGACAGGGGGCACAGATACGCAGTATTTT. It yields the protein CASSTRTGGTDTQYF.

This clonotype was found many times. This chain uses TRBV6-4 with TRBJ2-1; D is unresolved. Germline V lookup: CDR1 MRHNA, CDR2 SNTAGT. The CDR3 extends over 14 amino acids. V was shortened by 4 bases and J by 6 bases, with 13 bases between the two germline ends. CDR3 amino acids: CASSASRSGNEQFF. The CDR3, as DNA: TGTGCCAGCAGTGCCTCCAGGTCCGGCAATGAGCAGTTCTTC.

This clonotype was seen ten or more times. This rearrangement joins TRBV7-9 to TRBJ2-5, with D possibly matching TRBD2 (5 bases). The V gene lost 6 bases and the J gene lost 2 bases, with 13 bases spanning the gap. The CDR3 is 14 residues long. In germline, CDR1 is SEHNR, CDR2 FQNEAQ (reference sequence). The CDR3 nucleotides are TGTGCCAGCAGACTAGGAGAGTATCAAGAGACCCAGTACTTC. It encodes CASRLGEYQETQYF.

The genes are TRBV11-2 and TRBJ1-1; a weak D match, TRBD1 (6 bases). Trimming shortened V by 2 bases and J by 4 bases, and 11 bases separated the two germline ends. Germline V CDR1 and CDR2: SGHAT, FQNNGV. The CDR3 covers 14 residues. The CDR3 here is CASSLNRVGTEAFF. The DNA of the CDR3 is TGTGCCAGCAGCTTAAACAGGGTAGGCACTGAAGCTTTCTTT.